The next 23 T cell receptor beta chains were all read from a single sample in a study of CD8+CD57+ T cells in acquired aplastic anemia. Profiling of TCR beta VDJ combinations and CDR3 sequences used genomic DNA as template. MiXCR was run by TCRdb on the reads, yielding one entry per CDR3 protein. This table holds about 58,000 distinct CDR3 sequences, approximately 50% found once. Sequencing involved patients with CD8+CD57+ cell expansion previously shown by flow cytometry. Source material: sorted CD4+, CD8+, or CD8+CD57+ T cells (not recorded which) from PBMCs. Every receptor here comes from a human donor with aplastic anemia.

This chain links TRBV7-9 with TRBJ2-7; 7 bases line up with TRBD1. The germline V gene has CDR1 SEHNR and CDR2 FQNEAQ (reference sequence). The CDR3 sequence is 11 residues long. V was clipped by 8 bases and J by 6 bases; unmatched bases: 4. This CDR3 reads CASATGAEQYF. CDR3 DNA: TGTGCCAGCGCCACAGGGGCCGAGCAGTACTTC.

The chain combines TRBV12-3 or TRBV12-4 with TRBJ2-5; the match to TRBD2 covers 8 bases. This CDR3 is built from 14 residues. V gave up 3 bases and J gave up 4 bases; unmatched junction bases: 4. CDR3 loop: CASSFRGGAETQYF. CDR3 in DNA: TGTGCCAGCAGTTTTCGGGGGGGGGCAGAGACCCAGTACTTC.

Relative to its sample, this clonotype is medium-sized. The rearrangement links TRBV24-1 to TRBJ2-7; TRBD1 might be the D (5 bases). Trimming cost V 4 bases and J 3 bases, with 12 bases left between them. The germline V gene encodes CDR1 KGHDR and CDR2 SFDVKD. The CDR3 has 14 amino acids. The CDR3 region is CATSDPRDLYEQYF. The CDR3 nucleotides are TGTGCCACCAGTGACCCCAGGGATCTCTACGAGCAGTACTTC.

The chain employs TRBV29-1 and TRBJ1-2, with 8 positions matching TRBD1. Germline V lookup: CDR1 SQVTM, CDR2 ANQGSEA. The CDR3 loop spans 13 amino acids. V lost 6 bases and J lost 3; bases outside the gene matches: 6. DNA for the CDR3: TGCAGCGTGGACAGGGACGGGGACTATGGCTACACCTTC. Residues: CSVDRDGDYGYTF.

The chain combines TRBV7-8 with TRBJ2-7, with no clear D. With 4 bases removed from V and 5 bases from J, the gap between germline ends came to 6 bases. This CDR3 region has 11 residues. Germline V lookup: CDR1 SGHVS, CDR2 FQNEAQ. CDR3 in DNA: TGTGCCAGCAGCTACTTCAACGAGCAGTACTTC. This translates into CASSYFNEQYF.

This clonotype has at least ten counts. V is TRBV6-1 and J is TRBJ2-2; D possibly corresponds to TRBD2 (5 bases). Germline assignment: CDR1 MNHNS and CDR2 SASEGT. This CDR3 spans 13 amino acids. The ends were cut back, 2 bases at V and 5 bases at J, with 6 bases in the middle. This CDR3 is CASSERETGELFF. In nucleotides, the CDR3 is TGTGCCAGCAGTGAAAGGGAGACCGGGGAGCTGTTTTTT.

The CDR3: CASKDIGLSGNTIYF. The CDR3, as DNA: TGCGCCAGCAAGGACATAGGCCTCTCTGGAAACACCATATATTTT. This sequence joins TRBV10-2 and TRBJ1-3; possibly TRBD1 for D (5 bases). Germline-derived CDR1 and CDR2 are WSHSY and SAAADI. V dropped 7 bases and J dropped 0 bases, with 13 bases sitting between them. The CDR3 spans 15 residues.

This clonotype was seen repeatedly, ten times or more. The CDR3 reads CASSLGGQGAGETQYF. Here the CDR3 DNA reads TGTGCCAGCAGTTTAGGGGGACAGGGGGCTGGAGAGACCCAGTACTTC. V and J are TRBV28 and TRBJ2-5; 12 nucleotides match TRBD1. The V segment lost 2 bases and the J segment 4 bases; nucleotides outside the gene matches: 5. The germline V gene encodes CDR1 MDHEN and CDR2 SYDVKM. The CDR3 contains 16 residues.

The CDR3 protein is CSLLASGTDTQYF. In DNA, the CDR3 is TGCAGCCTTCTAGCGTCTGGCACAGATACGCAGTATTTT. The gene calls are TRBV29-1 and TRBJ2-3; D might be TRBD2 (6 bases). The germline V gene has CDR1 SQVTM and CDR2 ANQGSEA. The CDR3 sequence is 13 residues long. The V end was cut by 8 bases, the J end by 1 base, with 13 bases between.

This clonotype was counted at least ten times. The chain combines TRBV27 with TRBJ1-5; possible D gene TRBD1, 6 bases. CDR3 length: 16 residues. The V gene's germline CDR1 is MNHEY and CDR2 SMNVEV (reference sequence). Deletions cut 2 bases from V and 4 bases from J, with 15 bases between. Here the CDR3 reads CASSLGAGDRNQPQHF. The CDR3 coding sequence is TGTGCCAGCAGTTTAGGGGCAGGGGACCGGAATCAGCCCCAGCATTTT.

This clonotype was observed a few times. V gene TRBV10-3 combines with J gene TRBJ2-7, with D unclear. CDR3 length equals 12 residues. Trimming pared 6 bases from V and 1 base from J, leaving 7 bases between. The germline V gene encodes CDR1 ENHRY and CDR2 SYGVKD. The CDR3 DNA reads as TGTGCCATCAGCGCCGGGTCCTACGAGCAGTACTTC. This encodes CAISAGSYEQYF.

The chain recombines TRBV7-2 with TRBJ2-7; TRBD2 might be the D (6 bases). The CDR3 is 13 amino acids. Per germline, CDR1 SGHTA and CDR2 FQGNSA. V gave up 3 bases and J gave up 11 bases, with 17 bases separating them. The CDR3 DNA is TGTGCCAGCAGCTTTTTAGCTCGCGGGGTCGAGTACTTC. This gives the protein CASSFLARGVEYF.

The chain is built from TRBV29-1 and TRBJ2-1; TRBD2 aligns across 7 bases. The V gene's germline CDR1 is SQVTM and CDR2 ANQGSEA. V was clipped by 5 bases and J by 8 bases; unmatched bases: 9. The CDR3 extends over 13 amino acids. This CDR3 reads CSVSSVAGDEQFF. The CDR3 coding sequence is TGCAGCGTTTCTAGTGTGGCGGGGGATGAGCAGTTCTTC.

This clonotype showed up just a few times. V is TRBV28 and J is TRBJ1-2, with TRBD1 matching over 9 bases. Germline V lookup: CDR1 MDHEN, CDR2 SYDVKM. CDR3 length: 16 residues. Losses at the gene ends were 10 bases for V and 6 bases for J; bases not matched to a gene: 18. The chain's CDR3 is CATLPLDRGGFHGYTF. The CDR3 region has the DNA TGTGCCACCCTCCCCCTGGACAGGGGAGGATTCCATGGCTACACCTTC.

CDR3 DNA sequence: TGTGCCAGCAGCGTAGGGTTCTTGGGACAGCACAATGGCTACACCTTC. This codes for CASSVGFLGQHNGYTF. This chain links TRBV9 with TRBJ1-2, with 7 bases lining up with TRBD1. Trimming took 0 bases from V and 6 from J; bases not matched to a gene: 11. The CDR3 extends over 16 amino acids. Germline V lookup: CDR1 SGDLS, CDR2 YYNGEE.

V is TRBV29-1 and J is TRBJ2-7; D not certain. The CDR3 extends over 14 amino acids. The germline CDR1 and CDR2 sequences are SQVTM and ANQGSEA. The chain's CDR3 is CSATQTLSGYEQYF. In DNA form, the CDR3 reads TGCAGTGCCACCCAGACTCTCTCCGGCTACGAGCAGTACTTC.

The rearrangement uses TRBV4-3 and TRBJ2-1; a weak D match, TRBD2 (7 bases). The CDR3 is made up of 16 amino acids. The V gene's germline CDR1 is LGHNA and CDR2 YSLEER. V dropped 3 bases and J dropped 9 bases, with 21 bases sitting between them. The CDR3 sequence is CASSQVGGGAVGEQFF. CDR3 sequence (DNA): TGCGCCAGCAGCCAGGTGGGAGGGGGGGCCGTAGGTGAGCAGTTCTTC.

The rearrangement uses TRBV10-3 and TRBJ2-7; 9 bases fit TRBD2. The CDR3 covers 15 residues. V gave up 0 bases and J gave up 7 bases; unmatched junction bases: 7. Germline CDR1 reads ENHRY; CDR2 reads SYGVKD. The CDR3 is CAISESEGLALEQYF. In DNA, the CDR3 is TGTGCCATCAGTGAGTCGGAAGGACTAGCGTTGGAGCAGTACTTC.

V usage is TRBV11-2 and J usage is TRBJ2-3; D is possibly TRBD1 (6 bases). V lost 5 bases, J lost 6 bases, and 12 bases lay in between. This CDR3 has 13 amino acids. Germline assignment: CDR1 SGHAT and CDR2 FQNNGV. The CDR3 DNA sequence: TGTGCCAGCAGCCATCCAGGGGATGATACGCAGTATTTT. Residues: CASSHPGDDTQYF.

Comments on this clonotype: This is likely a read error, given that the CDR3 carries no conserved phenylalanine or tryptophan at its end. The chain links TRBV9 to TRBJ1-1; no clear D gene. Looked up from germline, CDR1 is SGDLS and CDR2 is YYNGEE. The CDR3 is 13 residues long. Trimming shortened V by 3 bases and J by 1 base, and 7 bases separated the two germline ends. The CDR3 sequence is CASSAYKNTEAFS. In nucleotides, the CDR3 is TGTGCCAGCAGCGCGTACAAGAACACTGAAGCTTTCTCT.

The rearrangement uses TRBV6-1 and TRBJ1-6, with 9 bases aligning to TRBD1. Germline lookup yields CDR1 MNHNS and CDR2 SASEGT. After removal of 8 bases from V and 7 bases from J, the junction contained 9 bases not matched to a gene. The CDR3 length is 15 residues. CDR3 protein: CASADYRGRNSPLHF. The CDR3 nucleotides are TGTGCCAGCGCCGATTACAGGGGGCGAAATTCACCCCTCCACTTT.

This clonotype was seen only a few times. This chain joins TRBV29-1 and TRBJ2-7, with a weak D call TRBD2 (5 bases). Trimming took 5 bases from V and 1 from J, leaving 9 bases between them. The CDR3 is made up of 12 amino acids. Germline V CDR1 and CDR2: SQVTM, ANQGSEA. In DNA form, the CDR3 reads TGCAGCGTTACCGGGGTGTCCTACGAGCAGTACTTC. Translation gives CSVTGVSYEQYF.

The sample holds many counts of this clonotype. The V call is TRBV2, the J call TRBJ2-6; TRBD2 agrees at 8 bases. After removal of 7 bases from V and 0 bases from J, the junction contained 8 bases not matched to a gene. Germline CDR1 and CDR2: SNHLY and FYNNEI. This CDR3 comprises 17 residues. Written as DNA, the CDR3 is TGTGCCAGCACCGCGCGACGGGGGGGCTCTGGGGCCAACGTCCTGACTTTC. Its translation: CASTARRGGSGANVLTF.